This record looks at one T cell receptor (beta chain) sequence and its context. At one of its ends the junction is not consistent with the germline gene, which may arise from a read error. Construction of the TCRbeta library involved unique molecular identifiers. TCRdb reprocessed the PCR reads via MiXCR and lists one record per CDR3 protein. Here the sample spans about 580,000 distinct CDR3 sequences, 27% being singletons. This record belongs to a study of T-cell reconstitution after alpha-beta-depleted transplantation in children. Germline V lookup: CDR1 DFQATT, CDR2 SNEGSKA (reference sequence). CDR3 size: 14 residues.

The chain employs TRBV20-1 and TRBJ2-4; 7 bases align to TRBD2. The material was PBMCs, obtained before TCRalphabeta/CD19-depleted stem cell transplant. The sequence was obtained from a boy in the first two years of life with Wiskott-Aldrich syndrome, due to receive a stem cell transplant. The CDR3 loop is CSAVSGTGKYIQYF. The CDR3 DNA is TGCAGTGCTGTAAGCGGGACGGGCAAATACATTCAGTACTTC.